This TCR beta chain appears in the sequencing data of a study of cytomegalovirus exposure and HLA in healthy donors (dated by TCRdb to 2016 to 2017). Notes on the research overall: In an earlier analysis of some 610 of the donors, 276 Gb of sequence data and 117 million unique TCR beta sequences from 180 million or so T cells were reported. A later analysis re-analyzed previously published TCR beta repertoires from roughly 600 donors and added high-resolution HLA genotyping to study TCR occurrence patterns. In an earlier analysis of roughly 540 of the donors, high-throughput TCR beta sequencing was used to judge whether each TCR beta V gene segment behaved as functional or pseudogenic. Both class I and class II loci were covered by HLA typing, at four-digit resolution. Across some 400 genotyped donors of the cohort, an average of approximately 240,000 unique TCR beta nucleotide sequences per donor were sequenced, and roughly a sixth of those sequences were non-productive. The number of donors typed differed by locus, with about 629-630 for A, B, C, DRB1 and DQB1, around 520 for DQA1, 600 to 610 for DPA1, and under 490 for DPB1. Because of strong linkage in the cohort, roughly five DR-DQ haplotypes were treated as single units for association and clustering. Genome-wide SNP genotypes for about three fifths of the roughly 670 donors were used in a later genetic analysis, which treated that subset as a discovery cohort. All discovery cohort repertoires had been generated on a single sequencing platform. Along with the approximately 600-subject first cohort, a separate validation cohort of over 90 different subjects was used. Of the 300 to 500 genotyped donors, 65% to 90% were placed in the genetic ancestry cluster associated with self-reported Caucasian donors. High-throughput TCR immunosequencing, statistical association of individual TCRs with disease status, and machine learning were combined to predict cytomegalovirus infection status. Donor age, sex, ethnicity and CMV serostatus were compiled alongside the repertoire data. In the later analysis, no new phenotypic data were used to find candidate immune exposures; instead, reliance was placed on TCR beta sequences and their occurrence across donors. The study used immunosequencing to profile the T cell repertoires of 670 or so subjects and linked those repertoires to cytomegalovirus serostatus. An early release that covered approximately 600 HLA-typed donors contained approximately 300 gigabases of sequencing data and tens of millions of unique TCR sequences. The aim of the study was to test whether cataloging public T cell receptors could identify signatures of past pathogen exposure.

The library was obtained by the immunoSEQ multiplex PCR assay. For the multiplex PCR, a mixture combining 60 forward primers for TCR Vbeta segments and 13 reverse primers for TCR Jbeta segments was used. The CDR3 region of rearranged TCR beta genes was amplified from genomic DNA with a multiplex PCR assay. On the Illumina HiSeq System, the amplified TCR beta libraries were sequenced as 87-base-pair reads. In the original analysis: In a later analysis, some 80 million unique TCR beta chains were counted across the 666 repertoires, and approximately 11 million of these chains were shared by at least two donors. To remove PCR and sequencing errors, raw reads were error-corrected and collapsed into unique sequences using a nearest-neighbor algorithm that merged closely related sequences. To assign V, D and J gene segments, CDR3 sequences were aligned to IMGT reference sequences. For a sequence to be retained, at least a six-nucleotide match to both a V gene segment and a J gene segment was required. Rearrangements were called productive when the CDR3 lacked stop codons and stayed in frame with V and J; all others were non-productive. Following IMGT convention, CDR3 was defined as the stretch from the second conserved V-encoded cysteine to the conserved J-encoded phenylalanine. The earlier analysis of about 530 of the donors excluded any sequence lacking an unambiguous match to a single V gene segment. An earlier analysis of fewer than 750 of the donors classified V segments as functional when productive rearrangements were above 56.7% and as segregating when the standard deviation between donors was above 5%. A statistical classification framework was built for diagnosing cytomegalovirus status from the catalog of TCR beta chain sequences. A later analysis assigned V and J genes by comparing TCR nucleotide sequences with IMGT/GENE-DB human TR gene sequences. Using the TCRdist pipeline, a later analysis assigned CDR3 sequences along with most-parsimonious VDJ recombination scenarios. In a later analysis, each TCR beta chain was defined by its CDR3 amino acid sequence together with its V-gene family, and reads without a unique V-gene family were excluded. To address suspected cross-contamination and a sequencing artifact, a later analysis removed roughly 640 highly shared, low-generation-probability nucleotide sequences. For each public chain, a later analysis derived a clonal expansion index from normalized ranks of inferred template counts within each repertoire. A later analysis computed generation probabilities with a VDJ recombination model fitted to out-of-frame rearrangements, and checked the results against IGoR. In a later analysis, TCR-TCR, TCR-HLA and TCR-CMV co-occurrence was scored with hypergeometric tests, and a repertoire-size bias correction was applied to TCR pairs. A later analysis estimated false discovery rates by permuting HLA or CMV assignments 20 times. In a later analysis, co-occurring TCRs were grouped using DBSCAN, with TCRdist sequence similarity added in when clustering inside HLA-allele-positive subsets. Repertoires with fewer than 30,000 or more than 120,000 public chains, plus five repertoires with anomalous nucleotide sharing, were excluded from co-occurrence clustering. TCRdb retrieved this table from immuneACCESS and kept in-frame rearrangements only. Not all clones are present; in checked studies, unresolved V genes account for under half, and no reason is known for the remainder. From that table come the V and J calls and clone size; the DNA was used to work out D and trimming. This sample comprises 150,000 to 200,000 clones, roughly 77% of them detected only once. Of the sample, around 2.3% is held by the ten largest clones.

The cohort consisted of 666 healthy bone marrow donors. At the time of sampling, all cohort members were nominally healthy, though unrecorded immune exposures were likely present. The donor was CMV seropositive and belonged to the group of about 290 seropositive cohort members. A peripheral blood sample was provided by each donor, and peripheral blood mononuclear cells were used for TCR beta sequencing. The Qiagen DNeasy Blood Extraction Kit was used to extract genomic DNA from the blood cell samples. Findings and caveats that apply to the study as a whole: In vitro tests confirmed that a few of the cytomegalovirus-associated TCR beta chains recognize cytomegalovirus antigens. Several of the top co-occurrence clusters appeared to be linked to parvovirus B19, influenza, CMV and Epstein-Barr virus, according to a later analysis. According to a later analysis, most CMV-associated TCR beta chains appeared to be HLA-restricted, and the HLA associations seemed to be driven largely by CMV exposure. A cluster of highly shared sequence variants was judged likely to represent a technical artifact of the sequencing pipeline. The only immune exposure information available for the cohort was CMV serostatus. Across donors, most TCR sequences were observed very rarely, whereas some public TCRs were present in many individuals. The classifier was reported to diagnose cytomegalovirus status with high specificity and sensitivity in both the original and validation cohorts. A later genetic analysis reported fewer N-insertions in productive TCRs among donors in an Asian-associated ancestry cluster than the approximately 670-donor mean. Some IMGT-functional V segments, including TRBV6-2 and TRBV6-3, could not be distinguished by the 87-base-pair reads and were therefore excluded. It was suggested by the authors that the approach could potentially be generalized to other disease states and immunological phenotypes. A further reported finding was that TCR beta sequences accurately predicted the HLA-A and HLA-B alleles for most subjects in the first cohort. Linkage disequilibrium might explain the correlated functional status among segregating V segments, but an unknown experimental factor could not be excluded. Presence/absence analyses assumed roughly uniform sequencing depth across donors, an assumption that may not hold. A later genetic analysis associated a missense DCLRE1C variant with V-gene and J-gene trimming of TCR beta chains, and an independent cohort replicated the association. Because HLA typing was unavailable for some donors at each locus, only the typed subset was used in association tests. In this cohort, only TCR beta chains were sequenced, and detectable features were limited by the absence of alpha or paired-chain data. In an earlier analysis of some 550 of the donors, most TCR beta V segments were observed in productive rearrangements about 87% or about 30% of the time, broadly matching IMGT annotations. According to a later analysis, TCR association rates differed among HLA loci, with DRB1 alleles showing the most associated TCRs and HLA-C alleles showing the fewest. In the study, some 160 TCR beta chains were listed as associated with cytomegalovirus. In a later analysis, HLA-associated TCR beta chains were found to be more clonally expanded and to have lower generation probabilities than equally common non-associated chains. The earlier analysis of 587 of the donors excluded 15 to 20 rarely observed V segments, including chromosome 9 orphons, because counts were too low. Specific HLA alleles were associated with roughly 16,000 TCR beta sequences at a false discovery rate of 0.05 in a later analysis. Strong co-occurrence of HLA alleles, especially DR and DQ, made assigning TCR associations to individual alleles difficult.

The CDR3 measures 16 amino acids from cysteine to phenylalanine. The only DNA kept is the CDR3, 48 bases in frame from the first base. CDR1 and CDR2 (LGHNA, YSLEER) derive from the germline V gene. Of note for this clone: The antigen it binds to is not known. A read error may produce the germline difference seen at one junction end. This specimen includes other DNA sequences encoding the same CDR3.

This TCR derives from a woman younger than 45 in good health and CMV-seropositive. The rearrangement combines TRBV4-3 with TRBJ2-7, with 11 middle bases fitting TRBD1. The sample comprised PBMCs. The DNA reads TGCGCCAGCAGCCAGGGGCTTGGACAGGGGGCGAGGGAGCAATACTTC. The encoded protein is CASSQGLGQGAREQYF.